This passage covers 3 T cell receptor beta chains from one sample sequenced in a study of cytomegalovirus exposure and HLA in healthy donors. The PCR used 60 Vbeta and 13 Jbeta primers. Sequencing used immunoSEQ multiplex PCR; TCRdb keeps in-frame clones, though not all of them. Of around 150,000 clones listed, roughly 80% are singletons. The sample consisted of PBMCs. All receptors derive from a man between 35 and 55 years old in good health and CMV-seronegative.

This clone was detected only a few times. The chain is built from TRBV29-1 and TRBJ2-7; 9 nucleotides line up with TRBD1. Germline loops: CDR1 SQVTM, CDR2 ANQGSEA. The CDR3 length is 12 residues. The V gene end was trimmed by 7 bases and the J gene end by 5 bases; junction bases not matched to a gene: 6. The CDR3 reads CSGTTGGHEQYF. The CDR3 nucleotides read TGCAGCGGAACGACAGGGGGACACGAGCAGTACTTC.

The chain is built from TRBV13 and TRBJ2-3; no reliable D call. Germline assignment: CDR1 PRHDT and CDR2 FYEKMQ (reference sequence). Between the trimmed V and J ends, which lost 5 bases and 1 base, there was a span of 7 bases. The CDR3 runs 13 residues. CDR3 sequence: CASSNKRTDTQYF. CDR3 nucleotide sequence: TGTGCCAGCAGCAACAAACGCACAGATACGCAGTATTTT.

The J gene is TRBJ1-2, the V gene TRBV19; D not certain. This CDR3 is built from 13 residues. V lost 9 bases, J lost 5 bases, and 16 bases lay in between. Per germline, CDR1 LNHDA and CDR2 SQIVND (reference sequence). This CDR3 is CARSKRADYGYTF. DNA for the CDR3: TGTGCCAGAAGCAAGAGGGCGGATTATGGCTACACCTTC. The full variable domain, with the rest looked up from reference TRBV19 and TRBJ1-2, is DGGITQSPKYLFRKEGQNVTLSCEQNLNHDAMYWYRQDPGQGLRLIYYSQIVNDFQKGDIAEGYSVSREKKESFPLTVTSAQKNPTAFYLCARSKRADYGYTFGSGTRLTVV.